This is a list of T cell receptor beta chains from one sample in a study of OX40 agonist ivuxolimab in advanced cancers. Profiling relied on immunoSEQ multiplex PCR, and the TCRdb table lists in-frame clones only, not all of them. The sample records 45,000 to 50,000 clones, around 85% being singletons. This specimen consisted of CD4+ or CD8+ T cells sorted from blood, obtained in a trial of the OX40 agonist ivuxolimab. The receptors were gathered from an adult with an advanced solid tumor such as melanoma, head and neck, liver or kidney cancer. Each CDR3 is given with its conserved first and last residue. D genes are given only for firm matches. Clone sizes are given selectively: once, few, many, or a class where the clone is expanded.

J gene | V gene | D gene | clone size | CDR3 protein | CDR3 DNA
TRBJ2-5 | TRBV9 | TRBD2 | NA | CASTRGDSGYPGETQYF | TGTGCCAGCACCCGGGGTGATAGCGGGTACCCGGGGGAGACCCAGTACTTC
TRBJ2-5 | TRBV29-1 | TRBD1 | NA | CSEGQGGETQYF | TGCAGCGAAGGACAGGGGGGAGAGACCCAGTACTTC
TRBJ1-5 | TRBV19 | NA | NA | CASSEGTGNQPQHF | TGTGCCAGTAGCGAAGGGACGGGAAATCAGCCCCAGCATTTT
TRBJ1-2 | TRBV4-2 | NA | few | CASSQTPGGYTF | TGTGCCAGCAGCCAAACCCCGGGCGGCTACACCTTC
TRBJ2-1 | TRBV21-1 | NA | NA | CASSLSPLAGGPNEQFF | TGTGCCAGCAGCCTCTCCCCACTAGCGGGAGGGCCTAATGAGCAGTTCTTC
TRBJ2-1 | TRBV10-3 | TRBD2 | NA | CAISPSGRGYEQFF | TGTGCCATCAGCCCTAGCGGGAGAGGATATGAGCAGTTCTTC
TRBJ1-5 | TRBV2 | NA | few | CASSPAVRPQHF | TGTGCCAGCAGTCCCGCCGTTCGCCCCCAGCATTTT
TRBJ1-2 | TRBV28 | NA | NA | CAGGGNYGYTF | TGTGCCGGCGGGGGGAACTATGGCTACACCTTC
TRBJ1-5 | TRBV4-2 | NA | NA | CASPNGGHQPQHF | TGTGCCAGCCCTAACGGAGGGCATCAGCCCCAGCATTTT
TRBJ1-1 | TRBV28 | NA | NA | CASSLDGEGIGFF | TGTGCCAGCAGTCTCGACGGGGAGGGTATCGGTTTCTTT
TRBJ2-7 | TRBV7-2 | TRBD2 | NA | CASSLRPSGTTEQYF | TGTGCCAGCAGCTTAAGACCTAGCGGGACCACGGAGCAGTACTTC
TRBJ2-1 | TRBV7-6 | TRBD2 | few | CASSLAVTSGRKVNEQFF | TGTGCCAGCAGCTTAGCGGTGACTAGCGGGAGAAAAGTCAATGAGCAGTTCTTC
TRBJ2-1 | TRBV9 | TRBD1 | NA | CASSARTGAYNEQFF | TGTGCCAGCAGCGCCAGGACAGGCGCCTACAATGAGCAGTTCTTC
TRBJ2-3 | TRBV6-4 | NA | NA | CASSEDTHTDTQYF | TGTGCCAGCAGTGAGGACACGCACACAGATACGCAGTATTTT
TRBJ2-7 | TRBV19 | TRBD1 | NA | CASSMTGVDYEQYF | TGTGCCAGTAGTATGACAGGGGTAGACTACGAGCAGTACTTC
TRBJ2-1 | TRBV19 | TRBD1 | NA | CASSTDRGEQFF | TGTGCCAGTAGTACGGACAGGGGTGAGCAGTTCTTC
TRBJ1-5 | TRBV30 | NA | NA | CAWSRGINQPQHF | TGTGCCTGGAGTCGGGGAATAAATCAGCCCCAGCATTTT
TRBJ2-1 | TRBV28 | TRBD1 | NA | CASRTGTGGEQFF | TGTGCCAGCAGAACCGGGACAGGGGGTGAGCAGTTCTTC
TRBJ2-1 | TRBV6-5 | TRBD1 | NA | CASRRDRGPYNEQFF | TGTGCCAGCAGACGGGACAGGGGTCCCTACAATGAGCAGTTCTTC
TRBJ2-1 | TRBV6-1 | NA | NA | CASSVSTDPYNEQFF | TGTGCCAGCAGTGTGTCGACAGATCCTTACAATGAGCAGTTCTTC
TRBJ1-1 | TRBV10-3 | NA | once | CAIRKMTQANTEAFF | TGTGCCATCAGAAAAATGACACAGGCGAACACTGAAGCTTTCTTT
TRBJ1-1 | TRBV5-1 | NA | once | CASRSLTGGNTEAFF | TGCGCCAGCAGGTCCTTGACGGGGGGGAACACTGAAGCTTTCTTT
TRBJ2-7 | TRBV2 | NA | once | CASSESSFSYEQYF | TGTGCCAGCAGTGAAAGCAGTTTCTCCTACGAGCAGTACTTC
TRBJ1-3 | TRBV5-1 | NA | NA | CASSTASGQSNTIYF | TGCGCCAGCAGCACCGCCTCGGGGCAGTCCAACACCATATATTTT
TRBJ2-5 | TRBV5-6 | NA | NA | CASSFSLVTETQYF | TGTGCCAGCAGCTTCTCACTAGTTACAGAGACCCAGTACTTC
TRBJ2-3 | TRBV6-5 | TRBD1 | NA | CASSQDRGRRDTQYF | TGTGCCAGCAGTCAGGACAGGGGGCGCCGGGATACGCAGTATTTT
TRBJ2-1 | TRBV25-1 | TRBD2 | NA | CASSEPGGVGPYNEQFF | TGTGCCAGCAGTGAACCGGGGGGAGTAGGGCCTTACAATGAGCAGTTCTTC
TRBJ1-5 | TRBV6-6 | NA | NA | CASRKQGGNQPQHF | TGTGCCAGCAGAAAACAGGGAGGCAATCAGCCCCAGCATTTT
TRBJ2-1 | TRBV5-1 | TRBD2 | NA | CASSLEASGSYNEQFF | TGCGCCAGCAGCTTGGAGGCTAGCGGGTCCTACAATGAGCAGTTCTTC
TRBJ1-1 | TRBV29-1 | NA | NA | CSVARIEAFF | TGCAGCGTTGCTCGGATTGAAGCTTTCTTT
TRBJ1-5 | TRBV6-1 | TRBD1 | NA | CASSPTGSRQPQHF | TGTGCCAGCAGCCCGACAGGGTCGAGGCAGCCCCAGCATTTT
TRBJ2-4 | TRBV21-1 | NA | few | CASSNVIGAKNIQYF | TGTGCCAGCAGCAACGTAATCGGAGCCAAAAACATTCAGTACTTC
TRBJ2-5 | TRBV18 | NA | NA | CASSPTFVAGVTQYF | TGTGCCAGCTCACCGACGTTCGTTGCCGGGGTGACCCAGTACTTC
TRBJ1-2 | TRBV28 | NA | few | CASSRDLDRAYGYTF | TGTGCCAGCAGTCGCGACTTGGACAGAGCCTATGGCTACACCTTC
TRBJ2-7 | TRBV19 | NA | NA | CASSPKMSARWEYGEQYF | TGTGCCAGTAGCCCGAAAATGAGTGCTAGGTGGGAGTACGGGGAGCAGTACTTC
TRBJ2-3 | TRBV28 | NA | NA | CASSTAFLDTQYF | TGTGCCAGCAGCACGGCCTTCCTAGATACGCAGTATTTT
TRBJ2-2 | TRBV5-1 | TRBD2 | NA | CASSWTSGPTGELFF | TGCGCCAGCAGCTGGACTAGCGGCCCCACCGGGGAGCTGTTTTTT
TRBJ1-1 | TRBV7-9 | NA | few | CASSLGQVNTEAFF | TGTGCCAGCAGCTTAGGACAGGTGAACACTGAAGCTTTCTTT
TRBJ2-7 | TRBV5-6 | TRBD1 | NA | CASSTGTDYEQYF | TGTGCCAGCAGCACTGGGACAGACTACGAGCAGTACTTC
TRBJ2-2 | TRBV29-1 | NA | NA | CSVGQAADTGELFF | TGCAGCGTTGGACAGGCTGCGGACACCGGGGAGCTGTTTTTT
TRBJ1-3 | TRBV25-1 | NA | NA | CASRHPTVLYTIYF | TGTGCCAGCAGACACCCGACAGTGTTGTACACCATATATTTT
TRBJ2-2 | TRBV7-9 | NA | NA | CAVRGGREAGELFF | TGTGCCGTTCGGGGCGGAAGAGAGGCCGGGGAGCTGTTTTTT
TRBJ2-1 | TRBV19 | NA | NA | CASTSTRDSYNEQFF | TGTGCCAGTACCTCAACCAGGGACTCCTACAATGAGCAGTTCTTC
TRBJ1-1 | TRBV28 | NA | NA | CASISSGLAFF | TGTGCCAGCATATCGAGTGGTTTGGCTTTCTTT
TRBJ2-5 | TRBV19 | TRBD2 | NA | CASSRGGGQETQYF | TGTGCCAGTAGTAGGGGGGGAGGGCAAGAGACCCAGTACTTC
TRBJ2-7 | TRBV4-2 | TRBD1 | NA | CASRPTGVDEQYF | TGTGCCAGCAGACCGACAGGGGTGGACGAGCAGTACTTC
TRBJ2-7 | TRBV7-9 | NA | NA | CASSHGRPWEQYF | TGTGCCAGCAGCCATGGTCGCCCTTGGGAGCAATACTTC
TRBJ2-3 | TRBV14 | NA | NA | CASPYYVGAPNADTQYF | TGTGCCAGCCCTTATTATGTGGGGGCACCGAACGCAGATACGCAGTATTTT
TRBJ2-7 | TRBV9 | TRBD2 | NA | CASSVSGRPTYEQYF | TGTGCCAGCAGCGTGAGCGGGAGGCCGACCTACGAGCAGTACTTC
TRBJ2-6 | TRBV23-1 | NA | NA | CASSQCVTAGSPGANVLTF | TGCGCCAGCAGTCAATGCGTTACTGCGGGGAGTCCTGGGGCCAACGTCCTGACTTTC
TRBJ1-6 | TRBV28 | NA | NA | CASSSRVPGGSPLHF | TGTGCCAGCAGTTCCCGGGTCCCCGGAGGGTCACCCCTCCACTTT
TRBJ2-1 | TRBV19 | TRBD2 | once | CASSIGLAGGGGYNEQFF | TGTGCCAGTAGTATAGGACTAGCGGGAGGGGGAGGTTACAATGAGCAGTTCTTC
TRBJ2-7 | TRBV18 | TRBD2 | few | CASSPPGLALAYEQYF | TGTGCCAGCTCACCTCCGGGACTAGCCCTAGCCTACGAGCAGTACTTC
TRBJ1-4 | TRBV13 | NA | NA | CASSWMGQKFTNEKLFF | TGTGCCAGCAGTTGGATGGGACAAAAGTTCACTAATGAAAAACTGTTTTTT
TRBJ2-5 | TRBV28 | TRBD1 | NA | CASRKGALETQYF | TGTGCCAGCAGGAAGGGGGCCCTAGAGACCCAGTACTTC
TRBJ1-1 | TRBV28 | NA | NA | CGSRGSNTEAFF | TGTGGGTCGCGGGGGTCGAACACTGAAGCTTTCTTT
TRBJ1-5 | TRBV18 | NA | NA | CASSPDTNEPQHF | TGTGCCAGCTCACCCGACACCAACGAGCCCCAGCATTTT
TRBJ1-2 | TRBV5-1 | NA | NA | CASSLGDYGYTF | TGCGCCAGCAGCTTGGGCGACTATGGCTACACCTTC